This TCR beta chain was recorded in a study of blood T cell repertoires in COVID-19. About the research overall: Samples came from the United States, Italy and Spain, spanning acute and convalescent COVID-19. Nucleic acid was either cDNA or gDNA, and it came from T cells, B-cell-depleted T cells, or PBMCs.

The germline V and J ends were trimmed by 4 bases and 4 bases, with 6 bases remaining between them. CDR3 size: 12 residues. Germline CDR1 reads SNHLY; CDR2 reads FYNNEI. Original handling: From reference gene primer amplification, estimates of nucleated cell counts were derived. Repertoires were generated with immunoSEQ multiplex PCR, while TCRdb's copy carries only in-frame clones and drops some. V and J calls and clone size are as listed in that table; D and trimming were resolved from the DNA. The data contain fewer than 500,000 clones, approximately 90% of them singletons. While infection was still active, Seattle patients were enrolled and then followed longitudinally.

The chain links TRBV2 to TRBJ2-3; D gene unclear. The sample consisted of peripheral blood. This TCR derives from a man aged 18 to 29 with COVID-19, enrolled during active disease. CDR3 sequence: CASSAIADTQYF. CDR3 nucleotide sequence: TGTGCCAGCAGTGCTATAGCAGATACGCAGTATTTT.